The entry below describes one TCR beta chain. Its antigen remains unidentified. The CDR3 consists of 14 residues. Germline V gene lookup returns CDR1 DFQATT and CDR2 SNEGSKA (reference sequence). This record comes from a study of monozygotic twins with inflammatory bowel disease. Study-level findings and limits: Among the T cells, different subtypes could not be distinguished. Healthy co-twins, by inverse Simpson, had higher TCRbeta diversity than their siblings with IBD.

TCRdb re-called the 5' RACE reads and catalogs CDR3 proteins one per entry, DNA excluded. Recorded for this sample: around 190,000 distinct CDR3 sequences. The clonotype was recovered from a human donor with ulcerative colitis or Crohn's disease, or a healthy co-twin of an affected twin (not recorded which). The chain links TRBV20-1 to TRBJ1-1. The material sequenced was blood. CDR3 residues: CSARGGRGNTEAFF.